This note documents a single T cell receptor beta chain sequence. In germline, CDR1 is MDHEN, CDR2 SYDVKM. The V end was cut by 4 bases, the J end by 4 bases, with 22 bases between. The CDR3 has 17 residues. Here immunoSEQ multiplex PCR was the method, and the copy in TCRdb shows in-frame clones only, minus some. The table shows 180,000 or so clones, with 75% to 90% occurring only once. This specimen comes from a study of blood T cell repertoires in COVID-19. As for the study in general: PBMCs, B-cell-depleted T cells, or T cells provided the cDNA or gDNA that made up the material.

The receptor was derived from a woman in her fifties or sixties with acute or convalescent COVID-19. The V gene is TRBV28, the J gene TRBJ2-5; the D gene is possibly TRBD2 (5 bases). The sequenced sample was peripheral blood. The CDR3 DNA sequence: TGTGCCAGCAGTTCTTCAATCCAGGAGGTCCTTCGAGAGACCCAGTACTTC. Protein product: CASSSSIQEVLRETQYF.